Listed here are 11 T cell receptor beta chains from one sample, sequenced in a study of identifying expanded T cells in peripheral blood. Profiled with immunoSEQ multiplex PCR; TCRdb holds only in-frame clones, not every one. The repertoire holds about 53,000 clones, about 83% seen once, with 17% in the top ten. Sequenced sample: blood. All receptors derive from a person aged 18 to 70 in good health.

The CDR3 DNA sequence: TGCGCCAGCAGCCAAGACCGGGGGGCGAGGCACTCACCCCTCCACTTT. It specifies CASSQDRGARHSPLHF. The rearrangement uses TRBV4-1 and TRBJ1-6, with TRBD1 as a possible D gene (6 bases). CDR1 is MGHRA and CDR2 is YSYEKL in the germline V gene. Trimming shortened V by 0 bases and J by 10 bases, and 16 bases separated the two germline ends. The CDR3 spans 16 residues.

This clone was seen a single time. This chain uses TRBV7-9 with TRBJ2-5, with 13 bases fitting TRBD2. With 4 bases clipped from V and 7 bases from J, the junction kept 12 bases outside the gene matches. This CDR3 is built from 17 residues. Germline V gene lookup returns CDR1 SEHNR and CDR2 FQNEAQ (reference sequence). The CDR3 bases are TGTGCCAGCAGCTCTGGACTAGCGGGAGCGACCGTCGGGACCCAGTACTTC. Amino acids: CASSSGLAGATVGTQYF. The whole variable domain, remainder taken from reference TRBV7-9 and TRBJ2-5, is DTGVSQNPRHKITKRGQNVTFRCDPISEHNRLYWYRQTLGQGPEFLTYFQNEAQLEKSRLLSDRFSAERPKGSFSTLEIQRTEQGDSAMYLCASSSGLAGATVGTQYFGPGTRLLVL.

The chain joins TRBV6-1 to TRBJ2-7; 9 bases are shared with TRBD1. Per germline, CDR1 MNHNS and CDR2 SASEGT. CDR3 length equals 16 residues. Trimming removed 3 bases from V and 5 bases from J; junction bases left unmatched: 11. The CDR3 region is CASSEQGQGPVHEQYF. The CDR3 region has the DNA TGTGCCAGCAGTGAGCAAGGACAGGGGCCGGTCCACGAGCAGTACTTC.

The chain combines TRBV5-1 with TRBJ2-3, with D uncertain. Trimming removed 0 bases at V and 1 base at J, with 6 bases between. CDR1 and CDR2 (germline): SGHRS, YFSETQ. The CDR3 spans 14 residues. The chain's CDR3 is CASSLEWGTDTQYF. The DNA for the CDR3 is TGCGCCAGCAGCTTGGAGTGGGGCACAGATACGCAGTATTTT.

V gene TRBV5-1 combines with J gene TRBJ2-7; 10 bases agree with TRBD2. CDR1 and CDR2 (germline): SGHRS, YFSETQ. The CDR3 covers 15 residues. With 0 bases clipped from V and 4 bases from J, the junction kept 4 bases outside the gene matches. The CDR3 spells CASSLGKLAGYEQYF. The CDR3 region has the DNA TGCGCCAGCAGCTTGGGTAAACTAGCGGGATACGAGCAGTACTTC.

This clone was seen just once. V gene TRBV4-2 combines with J gene TRBJ2-7; 7 bases match TRBD2. Germline V CDR1 and CDR2: LGHNA, YNFKEQ. The CDR3 has 17 amino acids. The J segment lost 7 bases and the V segment lost 1 base, leaving 16 bases of the junction unmatched. The CDR3: CASSQAGAGRTFGEQYF. CDR3 nucleotides: TGTGCCAGCAGCCAAGCTGGGGCCGGGAGGACCTTCGGGGAGCAGTACTTC.

On this clone: One end of the junction does not line up with germline, which may come from a read error. This rearrangement joins TRBV5-4 to TRBJ2-2; TRBD1 matches at 9 bases. The CDR3 spans 16 residues. Germline CDR1 and CDR2: SGHNT and YYREEE (reference sequence). CDR3 DNA: TGCGCCAGCAGCCCGAAAGGGGACAGGGACACCGGGGAGCTGTTTTTT. Translated: CASSPKGDRDTGELFF.

The chain recombines TRBV28 with TRBJ1-5; D ambiguous. Trimming took 3 bases from V and 3 from J, leaving 3 bases between them. The CDR3 sequence is 12 residues long. The germline CDR1 and CDR2 sequences are MDHEN and SYDVKM. CDR3 amino acids: CASSLLNQPQHF. Written as DNA, the CDR3 is TGTGCCAGCAGTTTGCTCAATCAGCCCCAGCATTTT.

This chain connects TRBV18 to TRBJ2-3; D is ambiguous. The ends were cut back, 3 bases at V and 2 bases at J, with 6 bases in the middle. The CDR3 spans 13 residues. Germline values: CDR1 KGHSH, CDR2 LQKENI. Here the CDR3 DNA reads TGTGCCAGCTCACCTAGACTCACAGATACGCAGTATTTT. Translation gives CASSPRLTDTQYF.

CDR3 DNA sequence: TGTGCCAGCAGTTTATATGGCGGGGGCTACAATGAGCAGTTCTTC. It encodes CASSLYGGGYNEQFF. The chain recombines TRBV27 with TRBJ2-1; 7 bases line up with TRBD2. The V gene end was trimmed by 1 base and the J gene end by 3 bases; junction bases not matched to a gene: 3. Germline-derived CDR1 and CDR2 are MNHEY and SMNVEV (reference sequence). The CDR3 runs 15 residues.

The chain is built from TRBV7-9 and TRBJ2-2; maybe TRBD2 (5 bases). Germline values: CDR1 SEHNR, CDR2 FQNEAQ (reference sequence). CDR3 length equals 13 residues. V was clipped by 5 bases and J by 7 bases, with 11 bases between them. The CDR3 coding sequence is TGTGCCAGCAGCCAGACGGACTTCGGGGAGCTGTTTTTT. This translates into CASSQTDFGELFF.